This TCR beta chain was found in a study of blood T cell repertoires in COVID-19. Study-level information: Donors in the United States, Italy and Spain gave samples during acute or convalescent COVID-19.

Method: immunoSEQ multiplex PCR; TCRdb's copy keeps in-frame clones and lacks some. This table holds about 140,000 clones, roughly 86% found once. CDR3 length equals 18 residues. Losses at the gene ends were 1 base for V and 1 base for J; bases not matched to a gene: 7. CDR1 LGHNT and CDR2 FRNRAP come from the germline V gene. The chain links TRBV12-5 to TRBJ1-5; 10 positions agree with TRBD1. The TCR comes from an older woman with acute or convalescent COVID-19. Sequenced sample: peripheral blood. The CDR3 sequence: CASGLGRQGAESNQPQHF. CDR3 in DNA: TGTGCTAGTGGTTTGGGAAGACAGGGGGCTGAAAGCAATCAGCCCCAGCATTTT.